The 14 T cell receptor beta chains below were found in one sample sequenced in a study of T cells in Graves' hyperthyroidism and ophthalmopathy (dated by TCRdb to about 2019). The library was obtained by multiplex PCR. The run used an Illumina HiSeq 2000. Amplification of TCR beta CDR3 regions was carried out from RNA transcripts. A first-round RT-PCR of the TCR CDR3 used the HTBI primer set with the Qiagen OneStep RT-PCR kit. TCRdb reprocessed the public reads (quality trimming at Q25 with fastp, clone calling with MiXCR) and kept in-frame beta chains. Rows with a matching CDR3 protein are joined into one entry that keeps the most common DNA and genes. For this sample the table gives nearly 750,000 distinct CDR3 sequences, of which roughly 32% were detected only once. The top ten hold around 32% of the sample. Sequencing was done on a sample of blood. These receptors were obtained from a woman aged 40 to 50 with Graves' hyperthyroidism.

A note on this clonotype: A read error may account for a junction end that differs from germline. This chain uses TRBV20-1 with TRBJ2-2; D may be TRBD1 (7 bases). CDR1 and CDR2 from the germline V gene are DFQATT and SNEGSKA (reference sequence). This CDR3 has 18 amino acids. CDR3: CSARPLAGGRSNTEELFF. The CDR3 DNA is TGCAGTGCTAGACCACTAGCAGGGGGGCGCTCGAACACCGAGGAGCTGTTTTTT.

The chain is built from TRBV5-1 and TRBJ1-1; tentatively, D is TRBD1 (5 bases). V was pared by 4 bases and J by 5 bases, with 15 bases between. Germline V gene data show CDR1 as SGHRS and CDR2 as YFSETQ. The CDR3 extends over 14 amino acids. CDR3 coding DNA: TGCGCCAGCAGCCTGGGGGTTGAACGGACTGAAGCTTTCTTT. It codes for CASSLGVERTEAFF. The full variable domain, completed using reference TRBV5-1 and TRBJ1-1, is KAGVTQTPRYLIKTRGQQVTLSCSPISGHRSVSWYQQTPGQGLQFLFEYFSETQRNKGNFPGRFSGRQFSNSRSEMNVSTLELGDSALYLCASSLGVERTEAFFGQGTRLTVV.

This clonotype was seen repeatedly, ten times or more. The gene calls are TRBV20-1 and TRBJ2-5; D remains ambiguous. Trimming took 0 bases from V and 4 from J, leaving 12 bases between them. This CDR3 comprises 14 residues. Looked up from germline, CDR1 is DFQATT and CDR2 is SNEGSKA (reference sequence). Here the CDR3 reads CSARDERSRETQYF. The CDR3 DNA reads as TGCAGTGCTAGAGATGAGCGTTCCCGAGAGACCCAGTACTTC.

The chain uses TRBV7-9 and TRBJ2-7; no reliable D call. Matching the DNA end better, TRBJ2-1 makes the J call doubtful. CDR3 length equals 14 residues. In germline, CDR1 is SEHNR, CDR2 FQNEAQ (reference sequence). CDR3 sequence (DNA): TGTGCCAGCAAGCAGGATTACTCCTACAATGAGCAGTTCTTC. It specifies CASKQDYSYNEQFF.

The sample holds a few counts of this clonotype. The rearrangement joins TRBV5-6 to TRBJ1-1, with D unclear. The germline V gene has CDR1 SGHDT and CDR2 YYEEEE. The germline V and J ends were trimmed by 3 bases and 4 bases, with 13 bases remaining between them. This CDR3 has 14 residues. The CDR3 here is CASSSGSGSTEAFF. The CDR3 region has the DNA TGTGCCAGCAGCTCTGGGTCCGGCAGCACTGAAGCTTTCTTT.

This clonotype was detected a few times. This chain uses TRBV6-6 with TRBJ1-2; D is possibly TRBD1 (5 bases). The CDR3 sequence is 15 residues long. V gave up 2 bases and J gave up 2 bases, with 12 bases separating them. CDR1 and CDR2 from the germline V gene are MNHNY and SVGAGI (reference sequence). CDR3 DNA sequence: TGTGCCAGCAGTTACGGGACCCGCGGGAACTATGGCTACACCTTC. Translating gives CASSYGTRGNYGYTF.

In its sample, this clonotype was seen many times. This chain joins TRBV2 and TRBJ1-6; D not certain. Germline CDR1 reads SNHLY; CDR2 reads FYNNEI. The ends were cut back, 6 bases at V and 4 bases at J, with 10 bases in the middle. The CDR3 is 14 residues long. Here the CDR3 DNA reads TGTGCCAGCAGGGACCGAGATTATAATTCACCCCTCCACTTT. Translated, it gives CASRDRDYNSPLHF. Together with reference TRBV2 and TRBJ1-6, the CDR3 gives the full variable domain: EPEVTQTPSHQVTQMGQEVILRCVPISNHLYFYWYRQILGQKVEFLVSFYNNEISEKSEIFDDQFSVERPDGSNFTLKIRSTKLEDSAMYFCASRDRDYNSPLHFGNGTRLTVT.

Remarks on this clonotype: This could be a read error, since a much larger clone is one nucleotide away. The CDR3 carries no conserved terminal phenylalanine or tryptophan, so it likely arises from a read error. The chain joins TRBV7-6 to TRBJ2-5, with D perhaps matching TRBD1 (6 bases). Germline-derived CDR1 and CDR2 are SGHVS and FNYEAQ. Trimming stripped 6 bases from V and 2 bases from J, with 10 bases between. This CDR3 spans 13 amino acids. CDR3 nucleotide sequence: TGTGCCAGCAGGCTGACAGGACAAGAGACCCAGTACCTC. Its protein is CASRLTGQETQYL.

This clonotype was seen a handful of times. V usage is TRBV7-2 and J usage is TRBJ1-1; no clear D. Germline V CDR1 and CDR2: SGHTA, FQGNSA. Between the trimmed V and J ends, which lost 1 base and 1 base, there was a span of 7 bases. The CDR3 has 14 amino acids. CDR3 nucleotides: TGTGCCAGCAGCTTAGAACAGTGGAACACTGAAGCTTTCTTT. Translated: CASSLEQWNTEAFF.

This clonotype was counted between two and nine times. The chain uses TRBV4-1 and TRBJ1-5, with D hard to call. The V end lost 4 bases, the J end lost 6 bases, and 19 bases lay between the germline ends. The V gene's germline CDR1 is MGHRA and CDR2 YSYEKL. CDR3 size: 16 residues. In DNA, the CDR3 is TGCGCCAGCAGCCGGATTCGTGGTACAAGTAGTCAGCCCCAGCATTTT. Its protein is CASSRIRGTSSQPQHF.

In its sample, this clonotype was seen many times. The rearrangement links TRBV11-2 to TRBJ1-1; a weak D match, TRBD1 (5 bases). V was pared by 1 base and J by 10 bases, with 10 bases between. The CDR3 totals 12 residues. Germline loops: CDR1 SGHAT, CDR2 FQNNGV. The CDR3 protein is CASSLVGDLAFF. The CDR3 coding sequence is TGTGCCAGCAGCTTAGTGGGGGACTTAGCTTTCTTT. Using reference TRBV11-2 and TRBJ1-1 for the parts outside the CDR3, the full variable domain is EAGVAQSPRYKIIEKRQSVAFWCNPISGHATLYWYQQILGQGPKLLIQFQNNGVVDDSQLPKDRFSAERLKGVDSTLKIQPAKLEDSAVYLCASSLVGDLAFFGQGTRLTVV.

The sample holds many counts of this clonotype. V gene TRBV7-2 combines with J gene TRBJ1-2; D is uncertain. Trimming took 0 bases from V and 7 from J, leaving 6 bases between them. In germline, CDR1 is SGHTA, CDR2 FQGNSA. The CDR3 has 12 residues. CDR3 sequence reads: CASSLAPGGYTF. Here the CDR3 DNA reads TGTGCCAGCAGCTTAGCCCCTGGTGGCTACACCTTC.

The chain links TRBV9 to TRBJ1-5; D not certain. The CDR3 is 13 residues long. Trimming shortened V by 2 bases and J by 5 bases, and 8 bases separated the two germline ends. CDR1 and CDR2 (germline): SGDLS, YYNGEE. The CDR3: CASSVEGYQPQHF. CDR3 DNA sequence: TGTGCCAGCAGCGTGGAGGGATATCAGCCCCAGCATTTT.

This clonotype was detected many times. The CDR3 spells CASSDKGSNQPQHF. The DNA for the CDR3 is TGTGCCAGCAGTGATAAAGGAAGCAATCAGCCCCAGCATTTT. The J gene is TRBJ1-5, the V gene TRBV2; D gene uncertain. Germline assignment: CDR1 SNHLY and CDR2 FYNNEI. The length of the CDR3 is 14 residues. Deletions cut 3 bases from V and 1 base from J, with 7 bases between.